This T cell receptor (beta chain) was identified during a study of tumor-infiltrating lymphocytes in primary liver carcinoma. On the study more broadly: Resecting the tumor surgically was how the patients' primary liver carcinoma was treated. Lesions, classed as T1-T3 N0M0, spanned about 4.2 to 11 cm across. Study-level findings and limits: The study used bulk unsorted samples and so did not compare CD4+ and CD8+ repertoires. Reduced overlap was seen in tumor-adjacent and tumor-blood pairs versus tumor region pairs.

Reverse transcription of 450 to 500 ng total RNA with a constant-region primer produced TCR beta cDNA. What produced the TCR beta libraries was three nested multiplex PCR rounds using slightly modified ARM-PCR. PCR rounds one and two used TRBV1-TRBV30 forward primers with a C-beta reverse primer for 9 to 10 cycles each. MiXCR was run by TCRdb on the multiplex PCR reads, yielding one entry per CDR3 protein. The sample holds fewer than 350,000 distinct CDR3 sequences, about 60% seen once. The CDR3 has 15 amino acids. Per the germline V gene, CDR1 is KGHDR and CDR2 is SFDVKD. The V segment lost 5 bases and the J segment 5 bases; nucleotides outside the gene matches: 7. Germline DNA was extracted too, while blood RNA derived from unsorted whole blood. This clonotype has only a few counts. What it binds is not known.

This TCR was recovered from a man aged 35-49 years with primary liver carcinoma and hepatitis B virus infection. The genes are TRBV24-1 and TRBJ2-5; TRBD2 matches 10 bases. Sequences were obtained from peripheral blood. CDR3 in amino acids: CATSASGLARETQYF. As DNA, the CDR3 is TGTGCCACCAGTGCCTCGGGACTAGCGAGGGAGACCCAGTACTTC.